Listed here are 2 T cell receptor beta chains from one sample, sequenced in a study of blood T cells in healthy people across ages (dated by TCRdb to 2014 to 2015). The library relied on 5' RACE. Sequencing was performed on an Illumina HiSeq 2500. A second PCR of roughly 7 to 12 cycles was performed with a sample-barcoded 5' primer and a J-beta primer mix. TCRdb reprocessed the public reads (quality trimming at Q25 with fastp, clone calling with MiXCR) and kept in-frame beta chains. Rows are unified per CDR3 protein, each entry keeping the most common DNA and genes. The sample includes about 1,400,000 distinct CDR3 sequences, with around 59% observed a single time. The top ten clones comprise under 8.5% of the sample. The sequencing input was blood. These receptors all come from a young man in good health.

A note on this clonotype: A junction boundary mismatches the germline segment, possibly from a read error. This chain uses TRBV5-1 with TRBJ2-5; the D call may be TRBD1 or TRBD2 (5 bases each). Germline loops: CDR1 SGHRS, CDR2 YFSETQ. The CDR3 has 14 amino acids. The CDR3 DNA sequence: TGTGCCAGCAGCTTAGCCGGGACCAAAGAGACCCAGTACTTC. It codes for CASSLAGTKETQYF.

The rearrangement joins TRBV4-2 to TRBJ2-1; TRBD2 aligns across 7 bases. V shed 1 base and J 5 bases; nucleotides not matched to a gene: 5. The CDR3 runs 15 residues. Germline CDR1 LGHNA, CDR2 YNFKEQ. The DNA for the CDR3 is TGTGCCAGCAGCCAAGGCATAGCGGGCAACAATGAGCAGTTCTTC. Its translation: CASSQGIAGNNEQFF.